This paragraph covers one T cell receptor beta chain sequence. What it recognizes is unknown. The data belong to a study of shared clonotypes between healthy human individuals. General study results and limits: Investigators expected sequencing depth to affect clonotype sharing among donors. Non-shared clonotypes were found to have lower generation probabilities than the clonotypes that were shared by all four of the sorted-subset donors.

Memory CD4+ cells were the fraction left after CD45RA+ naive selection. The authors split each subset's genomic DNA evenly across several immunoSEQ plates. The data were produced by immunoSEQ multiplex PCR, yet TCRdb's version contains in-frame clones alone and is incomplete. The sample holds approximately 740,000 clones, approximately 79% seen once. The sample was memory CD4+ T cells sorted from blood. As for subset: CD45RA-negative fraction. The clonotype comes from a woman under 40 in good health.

DNA of the CDR3: TGTGCCAGCAGTTTAAAGCTGCGCGGGACGGCCAAAAACATTCAGTACTTC. Its protein is CASSLKLRGTAKNIQYF. The chain has TRBV28 and TRBJ2-4; D may be TRBD2 (6 bases). The V gene lost 2 bases and the J gene lost 1 base, with 15 bases spanning the gap. The V gene's germline CDR1 is MDHEN and CDR2 SYDVKM. This CDR3 region has 17 residues.